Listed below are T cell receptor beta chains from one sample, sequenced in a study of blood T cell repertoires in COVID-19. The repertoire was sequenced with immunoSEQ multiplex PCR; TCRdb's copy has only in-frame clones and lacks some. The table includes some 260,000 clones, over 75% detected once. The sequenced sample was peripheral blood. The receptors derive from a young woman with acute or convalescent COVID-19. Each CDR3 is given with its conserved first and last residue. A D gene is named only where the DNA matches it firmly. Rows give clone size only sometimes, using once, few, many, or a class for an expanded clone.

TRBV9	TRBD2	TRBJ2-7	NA	TGTGCCAGCAGCGTATCCGTGCGGGGGAACTACGAGCAGTACTTC	CASSVSVRGNYEQYF
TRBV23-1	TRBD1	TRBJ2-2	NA	TGCGCCAGCAGTCCCCCCCCTTGGACCAAGGACAGGGGGAAAACCGGGGAGCTGTTTTTT	CASSPPPWTKDRGKTGELFF
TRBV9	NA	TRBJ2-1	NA	TGTGCCAGCAGCGGAGCGGGTGGGAATGAGCAGTTCTTC	CASSGAGGNEQFF
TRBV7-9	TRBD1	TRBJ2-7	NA	TGTGCCAGCAGCGGCGGGACAGGGACCTACGAGCAGTACTTC	CASSGGTGTYEQYF
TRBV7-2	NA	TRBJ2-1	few	TGTGCCAGCAGCTTAGTGAAGGGGGCCTACAATGAGCAGTTCTTC	CASSLVKGAYNEQFF
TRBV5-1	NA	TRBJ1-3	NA	TGCGCCAGCAGGGTTAGACAGGATGGAAACACCATATATTTT	CASRVRQDGNTIYF
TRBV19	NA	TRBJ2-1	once	TGTGCCAGTAGTGCACTTCAAGGGGCGTCGACAATGGCGCAGTTCTTC	CASSALQGASTMAQFF
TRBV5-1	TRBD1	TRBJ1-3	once	TGCGCCAGCAGCTTGGATGACAGGGCTGGAAACACCATATATTTT	CASSLDDRAGNTIYF
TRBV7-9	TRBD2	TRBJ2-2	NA	TGTGCCAGCAGCTTATCCCTAACCCTAGCGGGCCAGAACACCGGGGAGCTGTTTTTT	CASSLSLTLAGQNTGELFF
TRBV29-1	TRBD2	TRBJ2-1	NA	TGCAGCACACCGGGACTAGCGGAAGCCCATGAGCAGTTCTTC	CSTPGLAEAHEQFF
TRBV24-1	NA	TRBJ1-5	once	TGTGCCACCAGTGATGACGGGAGCAATCAGCCCCAGCATTTT	CATSDDGSNQPQHF
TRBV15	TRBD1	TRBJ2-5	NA	TGTGCCACCAGCAGAGCCCGGGGGGCCTCGGGACAGGGGGATTTAGAGACCCAGTACTTC	CATSRARGASGQGDLETQYF
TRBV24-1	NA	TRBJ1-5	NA	TGTGCCACCAGTCCGGGGGGGGATGGTCATCAGCCCCAGCATTTT	CATSPGGDGHQPQHF
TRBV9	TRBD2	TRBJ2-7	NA	TGTGCCAGCAGCGTATCGGCTAGCGGGGTCCACGAGCAGTACTTC	CASSVSASGVHEQYF
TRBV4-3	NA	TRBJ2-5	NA	TGCGCCAGCAGCCGCTTAACAGGAGGGCAAGAGACCCAGTACTTC	CASSRLTGGQETQYF
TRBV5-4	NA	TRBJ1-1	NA	TGTGCCAGCAGCTCCAGGGCCACTGAAGCTTTCTTT	CASSSRATEAFF
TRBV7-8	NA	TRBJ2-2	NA	TGTGCCAGCAGCTCAGACCACAGGGTGGGCACCGGGGAGCTGTTTTTT	CASSSDHRVGTGELFF
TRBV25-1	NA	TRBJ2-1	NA	TGTGCCAGCAGTGCTACGGGACGGACTACAGCTGAGCAGTTCTTC	CASSATGRTTAEQFF
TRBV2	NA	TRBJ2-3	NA	TGTGCCGGCAGGGGAGAGGCAGATACGCAGTATTTT	CAGRGEADTQYF
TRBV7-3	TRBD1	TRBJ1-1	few	TGTGCCAGCAGCTTAACGCCGGGGACAGGGATGTACACTGAAGCTTTCTTT	CASSLTPGTGMYTEAFF
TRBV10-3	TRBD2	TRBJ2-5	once	TGTGCCCTCCCGGGGATCAGAACTAGCGGGCAAGAGACCCAGTACTTC	CALPGIRTSGQETQYF
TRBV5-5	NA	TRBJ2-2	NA	TGTGCCAGCAGCTCCCGTCCAGGGGCGAACACCGGGGAGCTGTTTTTT	CASSSRPGANTGELFF
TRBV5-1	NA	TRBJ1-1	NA	TGCGCCAGCAGCTTGGTTGTCGGTGAAGCTTTCTTT	CASSLVVGEAFF
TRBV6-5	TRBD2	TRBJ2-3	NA	TGTGCCAGCAGGCCTAGCGGGACCACAGATACGCAGTATTTT	CASRPSGTTDTQYF
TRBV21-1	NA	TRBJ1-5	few	TGTGCCAGCACCGAACAGGGGGCGAATCAGCCCCAGCATTTT	CASTEQGANQPQHF
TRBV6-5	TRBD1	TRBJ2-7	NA	TGTGCCAGCAGTCACCGACAGGGAACGGGCGAGCAGTACTTC	CASSHRQGTGEQYF
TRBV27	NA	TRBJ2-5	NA	TGTGCCAGCAGTTTATCGAACACGCAGGAGACCCAGTACTTC	CASSLSNTQETQYF
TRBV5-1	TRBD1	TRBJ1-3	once	TGCGCCAGCAGCTTGGACAGGGGGCCTGGAAACACCATATATTTT	CASSLDRGPGNTIYF
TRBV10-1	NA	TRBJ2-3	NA	TGCGCCAGCAGTGAGGTCGGGTTCTCCAGCACAGATACGCAGTATTTT	CASSEVGFSSTDTQYF
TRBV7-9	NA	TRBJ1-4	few	TGTGCCACCCCCGCCGGGGAACTCGGCGAAGGAAAACTGTTTTTT	CATPAGELGEGKLFF
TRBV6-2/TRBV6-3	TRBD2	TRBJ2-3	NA	TGTGCCAGCAGTTACCAGGCTAGCGGGAGGGTAGAAGATACGCAGTATTTT	CASSYQASGRVEDTQYF
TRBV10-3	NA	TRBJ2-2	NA	TGTGCCATCAGTGAGTCGGGTAGGCGGGACACCGGGGAGCTGTTTTTT	CAISESGRRDTGELFF
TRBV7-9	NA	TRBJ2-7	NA	TGTGCCAGCAGCTTAGTTGGGGGCGAGTACGAGCAGTACTTC	CASSLVGGEYEQYF
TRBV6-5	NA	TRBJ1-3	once	TGTGCCAGCCGAACGCGGACAGCATCTGGAAACACCATATATTTT	CASRTRTASGNTIYF
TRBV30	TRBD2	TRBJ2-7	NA	TGTGCCTGGAGGATTAGCGGGAGTCACTCCTACGAGCAGTACTTC	CAWRISGSHSYEQYF
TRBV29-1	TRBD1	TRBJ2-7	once	TGCAGCGGGGCGACACAGGGGGCAGGTGAGCAGTACTTC	CSGATQGAGEQYF
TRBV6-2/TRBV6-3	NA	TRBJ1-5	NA	TGTGCCAGCAGTTACTCGGTAGGGGTAAGTGTTGGGAGCAATCAGCCCCAGCATTTT	CASSYSVGVSVGSNQPQHF
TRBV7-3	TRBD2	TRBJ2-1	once	TGTGCCAGCAGCTTAGAGGCTAGCGGGAGAGCCAACAATGAGCAGTTCTTC	CASSLEASGRANNEQFF
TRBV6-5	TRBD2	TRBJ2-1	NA	TGTGCCAGCAGGTGGACTAGCGGGAGGGATGAGCAGTTCTTC	CASRWTSGRDEQFF
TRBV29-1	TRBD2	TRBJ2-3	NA	TGCAGCGTTGTTTCTAGCGGGAGCACAGATACGCAGTATTTT	CSVVSSGSTDTQYF
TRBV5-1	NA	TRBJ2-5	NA	TGCGCCAGCAGCTTGGGCCTTCAGGGTCAGGAGACCCAGTACTTC	CASSLGLQGQETQYF
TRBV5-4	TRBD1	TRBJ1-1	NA	TGTGCCAGCAGCTTGGCGGGACAGGGGTACACTGAAGCTTTCTTT	CASSLAGQGYTEAFF
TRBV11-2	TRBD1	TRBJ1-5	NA	TGTGCCAGCAGCTTAGACAGGGGGCTTTATAGCAATCAGCCCCAGCATTTT	CASSLDRGLYSNQPQHF
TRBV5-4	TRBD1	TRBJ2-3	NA	TGTGCCAGCAGCTCTCCGGGACAGGGTGCAGATACGCAGTATTTT	CASSSPGQGADTQYF
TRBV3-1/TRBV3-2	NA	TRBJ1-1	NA	TGTGCCAGCAGGCGTCCAGGCAGCTCTGAAGCTTTCTTT	CASRRPGSSEAFF
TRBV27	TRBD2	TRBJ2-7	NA	TGTGCCACCTCAGCGGGGCAGGGAACCTACGAGCAGTACTTC	CATSAGQGTYEQYF
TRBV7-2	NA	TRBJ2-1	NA	TGTGCCAGCAGCCCCATGCGGAGCGCTTACAATGAGCAGTTCTTC	CASSPMRSAYNEQFF
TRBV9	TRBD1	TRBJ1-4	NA	TGTGCCAGCAGCATCGGACAGGGGGCACGTGAAAAACTGTTTTTT	CASSIGQGAREKLFF
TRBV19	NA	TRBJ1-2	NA	TGTGCCAGTAGTATAGGGACACCCGTTGACTATGGCTACACCTTC	CASSIGTPVDYGYTF
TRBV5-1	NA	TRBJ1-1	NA	TGCGCCAGCAGCTTGGTGACACTCACTGAAGCTTTCTTT	CASSLVTLTEAFF
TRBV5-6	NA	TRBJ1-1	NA	TGTGCCAGCAGCTTGGGGAGGAGGGTCACTGAAGCTTTCTTT	CASSLGRRVTEAFF
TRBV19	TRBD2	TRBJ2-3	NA	TGTGCCAGTAGTATATTTAGCGGGAGCACAGATACGCAGTATTTT	CASSIFSGSTDTQYF
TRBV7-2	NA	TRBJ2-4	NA	TGTGCCAGCAGCTTAAAAGGGGTTTTAATTGACAAAAACATTCAGTACTTC	CASSLKGVLIDKNIQYF
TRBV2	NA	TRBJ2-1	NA	TGTGCCAGCAGTCGGCGGGGAGGATTGGACAATGAGCAGTTCTTC	CASSRRGGLDNEQFF
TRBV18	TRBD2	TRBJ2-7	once	TGTGCCAGCTCACCACGTAGCGGGAGGTTCTGTTTTTACTTC	CASSPRSGRFCFYF
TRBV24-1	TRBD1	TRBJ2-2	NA	TGTGCCACCAGTGATTTAAGGCGACAGGGGGTAGCCGGGGAGCTGTTTTTT	CATSDLRRQGVAGELFF
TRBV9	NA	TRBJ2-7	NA	TGTGCCAGCAGCGTAGGGGGCGGCCTCTCCTACGAGCAGTACTTC	CASSVGGGLSYEQYF
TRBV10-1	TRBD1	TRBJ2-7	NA	TGCGCCCCCCTCCTGGGACAGTCTTCCTACGAGCAGTACTTC	CAPLLGQSSYEQYF
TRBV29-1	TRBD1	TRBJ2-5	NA	TGCAGCGTGGACAGGGGGGAAGAGACCCAGTACTTC	CSVDRGEETQYF
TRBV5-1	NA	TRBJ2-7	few	TGCGCCAGCAGCTTGGATATACACTCCTACGAGCAGTACTTC	CASSLDIHSYEQYF